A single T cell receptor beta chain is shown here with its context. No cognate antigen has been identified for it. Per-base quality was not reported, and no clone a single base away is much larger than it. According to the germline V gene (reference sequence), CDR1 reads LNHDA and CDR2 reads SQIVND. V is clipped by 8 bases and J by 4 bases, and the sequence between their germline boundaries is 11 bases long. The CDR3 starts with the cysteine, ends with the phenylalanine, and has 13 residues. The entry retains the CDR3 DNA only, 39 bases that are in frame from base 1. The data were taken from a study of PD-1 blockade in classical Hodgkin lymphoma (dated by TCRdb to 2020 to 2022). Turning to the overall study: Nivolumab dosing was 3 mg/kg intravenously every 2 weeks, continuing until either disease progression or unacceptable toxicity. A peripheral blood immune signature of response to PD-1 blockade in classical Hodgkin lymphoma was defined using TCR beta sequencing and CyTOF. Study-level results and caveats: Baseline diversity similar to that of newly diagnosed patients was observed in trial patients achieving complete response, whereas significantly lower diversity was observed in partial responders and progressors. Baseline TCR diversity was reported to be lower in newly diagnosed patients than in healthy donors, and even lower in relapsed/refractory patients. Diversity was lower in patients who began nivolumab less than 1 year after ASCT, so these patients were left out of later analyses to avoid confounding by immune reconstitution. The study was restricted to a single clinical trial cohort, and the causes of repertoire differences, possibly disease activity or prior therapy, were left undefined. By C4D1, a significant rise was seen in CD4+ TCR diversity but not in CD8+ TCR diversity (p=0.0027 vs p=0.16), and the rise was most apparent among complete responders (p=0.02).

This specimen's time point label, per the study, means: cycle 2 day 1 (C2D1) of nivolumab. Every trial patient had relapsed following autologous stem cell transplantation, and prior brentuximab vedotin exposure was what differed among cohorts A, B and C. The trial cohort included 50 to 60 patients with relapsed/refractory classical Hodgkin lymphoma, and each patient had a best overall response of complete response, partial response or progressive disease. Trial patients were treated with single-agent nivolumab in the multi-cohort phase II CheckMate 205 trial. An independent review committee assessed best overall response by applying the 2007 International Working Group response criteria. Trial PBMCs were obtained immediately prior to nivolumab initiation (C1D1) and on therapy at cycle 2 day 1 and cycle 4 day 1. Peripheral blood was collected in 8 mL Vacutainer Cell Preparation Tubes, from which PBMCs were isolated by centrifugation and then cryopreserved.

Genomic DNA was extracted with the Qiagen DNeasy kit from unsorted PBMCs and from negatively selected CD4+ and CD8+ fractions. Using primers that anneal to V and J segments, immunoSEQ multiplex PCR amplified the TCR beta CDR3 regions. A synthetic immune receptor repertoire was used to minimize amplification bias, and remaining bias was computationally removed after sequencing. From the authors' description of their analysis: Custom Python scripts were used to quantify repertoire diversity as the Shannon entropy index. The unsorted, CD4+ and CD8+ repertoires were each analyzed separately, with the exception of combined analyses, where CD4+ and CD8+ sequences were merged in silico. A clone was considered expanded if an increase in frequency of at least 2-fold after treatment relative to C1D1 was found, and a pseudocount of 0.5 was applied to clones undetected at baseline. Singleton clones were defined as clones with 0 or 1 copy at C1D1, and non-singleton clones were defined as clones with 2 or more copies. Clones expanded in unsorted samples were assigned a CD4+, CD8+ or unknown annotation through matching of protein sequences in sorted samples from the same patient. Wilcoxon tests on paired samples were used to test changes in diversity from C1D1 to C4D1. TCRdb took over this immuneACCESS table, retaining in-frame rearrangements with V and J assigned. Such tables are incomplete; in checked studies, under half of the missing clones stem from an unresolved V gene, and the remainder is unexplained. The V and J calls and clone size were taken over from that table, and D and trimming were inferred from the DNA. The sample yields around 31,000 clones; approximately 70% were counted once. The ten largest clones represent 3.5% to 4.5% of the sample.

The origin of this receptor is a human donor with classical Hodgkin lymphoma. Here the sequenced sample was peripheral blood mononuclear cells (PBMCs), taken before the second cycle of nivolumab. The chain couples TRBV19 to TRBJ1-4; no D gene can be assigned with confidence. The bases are TGTGCCAGTGTCGACGTACTTAATGAAAAACTGTTTTTT. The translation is CASVDVLNEKLFF.